This entry lists 25 T cell receptor beta chains sequenced from one sample in a study of shared clonotypes between healthy human individuals. Sequenced by immunoSEQ multiplex PCR; TCRdb stores in-frame clones only, minus some. The table lists about 610,000 clones, around 96% of them singletons, with less than 0.12% in the top ten. The naive CD8 subset, CD45RO-negative cells positively selected for CCR7, excluded terminally differentiated effector memory CD45RA+ cells. Sequenced material: naive CD8+ T cells sorted from blood. These receptors were obtained from a woman in her 30s in good health.

The chain combines TRBV11-2 with TRBJ2-3; a possible D gene is TRBD1 (6 bases). In germline, CDR1 is SGHAT, CDR2 FQNNGV. CDR3 size: 14 residues. The V gene lost 5 bases and the J gene lost 4 bases, with 13 bases spanning the gap. The CDR3 reads CASSLTGYSDTQYF. The CDR3 DNA sequence: TGTGCCAGCAGCCTTACAGGGTATTCAGATACGCAGTATTTT.

This clone was counted once. This rearrangement joins TRBV28 to TRBJ2-3; D tentatively reads TRBD1 or TRBD2 (6 bases each). The germline V gene has CDR1 MDHEN and CDR2 SYDVKM. The V gene lost 7 bases and the J gene lost 1 base, with 21 bases spanning the gap. This CDR3 is 17 amino acids long. CDR3 coding DNA: TGTGCCAGCAAATTATCGAGGTGGGGGGCTGGCACAGATACGCAGTATTTT. Protein product: CASKLSRWGAGTDTQYF.

The chain is built from TRBV28 and TRBJ1-5; a possible D gene is TRBD1 (6 bases). V shed 7 bases and J shed 6 bases, with 22 bases lying between them. The CDR3 covers 16 residues. CDR1 is MDHEN, CDR2 SYDVKM, per germline. This CDR3 is CASTEGDPRPSQPQHF. The DNA of the CDR3 is TGTGCCAGCACCGAGGGGGACCCAAGGCCGAGTCAGCCCCAGCATTTT.

With regard to this clone: The sample has other DNA sequences that encode this CDR3 too. The gene calls are TRBV7-8 and TRBJ2-7, with TRBD1 matching over 10 bases. J lost 2 bases, V lost 1 base, and 2 bases had no gene match. The CDR3 contains 15 residues. The germline gives CDR1 SGHVS, CDR2 FQNEAQ. In DNA, the CDR3 is TGTGCCAGCAGCTTAGGCGGACAGGGGGCCTACGAGCAGTACTTC. Amino acids: CASSLGGQGAYEQYF.

The CDR3 sequence is CATSGSGFRTDTQYF. The CDR3, as DNA: TGTGCCACCAGCGGTAGCGGGTTCCGCACAGATACGCAGTATTTT. This sequence joins TRBV15 and TRBJ2-3, with TRBD2 matching 7 bases. The V and J ends lost 5 bases and 1 base, in that order; junction bases with no gene match: 6. Germline V lookup: CDR1 LNHNV, CDR2 YYDKDF (reference sequence). CDR3 length: 15 residues.

The chain carries TRBV6-5 and TRBJ2-4; possibly TRBD1 for D (6 bases). Germline values: CDR1 MNHEY, CDR2 SVGAGI. CDR3 size: 12 residues. V gave up 4 bases and J gave up 7 bases, with 8 bases separating them. The CDR3 spells CASSFQGNIQYF. CDR3 nucleotide sequence: TGTGCCAGCAGTTTTCAGGGGAACATTCAGTACTTC.

The chain is built from TRBV2 and TRBJ2-7; 7 positions match TRBD2. This CDR3 comprises 15 residues. The germline V gene has CDR1 SNHLY and CDR2 FYNNEI. V lost 3 bases, J lost 2 bases, and 7 bases stayed unmatched. The CDR3 DNA is TGTGCCAGCAGTGATTTGCGGGAGATAACCTACGAGCAGTACTTC. This sequence encodes CASSDLREITYEQYF.

The V gene is TRBV29-1, the J gene TRBJ2-5; 7 bases fit TRBD2. Germline CDR1 and CDR2: SQVTM and ANQGSEA. The CDR3 contains 14 residues. Trimming at V came to 2 bases and at J to 3 bases, leaving 6 bases not matched to a gene. As DNA, the CDR3 is TGCAGCGTTGAAAGGCGGGAGCGGGAAGAGACCCAGTACTTC. Its protein product is CSVERREREETQYF.

The gene calls are TRBV9 and TRBJ1-4, with 10 bases fitting TRBD1. Germline V CDR1 and CDR2: SGDLS, YYNGEE. Unmatched junction bases numbered 3, after V lost 4 bases and J lost 0 bases. This CDR3 is 16 amino acids long. This chain's CDR3 is CASSPGQGPTNEKLFF. The DNA of the CDR3 is TGTGCCAGCAGCCCGGGACAGGGGCCAACTAATGAAAAACTGTTTTTT.

The chain links TRBV6-5 to TRBJ2-3; D not resolved. The V end was cut by 2 bases, the J end by 0 bases, with 9 bases between. The CDR3 is 15 residues long. Per germline, CDR1 MNHEY and CDR2 SVGAGI. Here the CDR3 reads CASSYELTSTDTQYF. The CDR3 DNA reads as TGTGCCAGCAGTTACGAACTAACTAGCACAGATACGCAGTATTTT.

V is TRBV6-1 and J is TRBJ1-2, with 10 bases that match TRBD1. Germline V gene sequence: CDR1 MNHNS, CDR2 SASEGT. The CDR3 consists of 15 residues. Trimming removed 3 bases from V and 7 bases from J; junction bases left unmatched: 8. The CDR3 is CASSEDRGGRSGYTF. CDR3 sequence (DNA): TGTGCCAGCAGTGAGGACAGGGGGGGTAGGTCTGGCTACACCTTC.

The chain recombines TRBV6-1 with TRBJ2-5, with D possibly being TRBD1 or TRBD2 (6 bases each). Germline values: CDR1 MNHNS, CDR2 SASEGT. With 3 bases removed from V and 9 bases from J, the gap between germline ends came to 14 bases. The CDR3 spans 13 residues. CDR3 sequence reads: CASSDRGPRAQYF. In nucleotides, the CDR3 is TGTGCCAGCAGTGACCGGGGGCCGAGGGCCCAGTACTTC.

The V call is TRBV11-2, the J call TRBJ2-1; 13 nucleotides agree with TRBD2. This CDR3 is 15 amino acids long. Germline loops: CDR1 SGHAT, CDR2 FQNNGV. Losses at the gene ends were 3 bases for V and 8 bases for J; bases not matched to a gene: 4. DNA for the CDR3: TGTGCCAGCAGCTTGGGGACTAGCGGGATCGATGAGCAGTTCTTC. This sequence encodes CASSLGTSGIDEQFF.

The chain links TRBV4-2 to TRBJ2-1; a weak D match, TRBD2 (5 bases). Germline V lookup: CDR1 LGHNA, CDR2 YNFKEQ. V was shortened by 1 base and J by 0 bases, with 7 bases between the two germline ends. The CDR3 spans 15 residues. This chain's CDR3 is CASSQVGSSYNEQFF. CDR3 nucleotides: TGTGCCAGCAGCCAAGTTGGGAGCTCCTACAATGAGCAGTTCTTC.

A remark on this clone: Other DNA sequences within the sample encode an identical CDR3. V is TRBV28 and J is TRBJ2-2; D gene unclear. The ends were cut back, 5 bases at V and 7 bases at J, with 5 bases in the middle. The CDR3 extends over 11 amino acids. Per the germline V gene, CDR1 is MDHEN and CDR2 is SYDVKM. CDR3 loop: CASSLSGELFF. CDR3 DNA sequence: TGTGCCAGCAGTCTAAGCGGGGAGCTGTTTTTT.

The DNA for the CDR3 is TGTGCCACCAGCACCCCGGGACGACTCTACGAGCAGTACTTC. It translates to CATSTPGRLYEQYF. The chain uses TRBV15 and TRBJ2-7, with D perhaps being TRBD1 or TRBD2 (5 bases each). CDR1 is LNHNV and CDR2 is YYDKDF in the germline V gene (reference sequence). Trimming pared 4 bases from V and 3 bases from J, leaving 13 bases between. The CDR3 has 14 amino acids.

V usage is TRBV5-5 and J usage is TRBJ2-2; 7 nucleotides match TRBD2. V was pared by 2 bases and J by 5 bases, with 6 bases of the junction left unmatched. CDR3 length equals 15 residues. Germline lookup yields CDR1 SGHKS and CDR2 YYEKEE (reference sequence). This CDR3 is CASSLRLAGTGELFF. Written as DNA, the CDR3 is TGTGCCAGCAGCTTACGACTAGCCGGGACCGGGGAGCTGTTTTTT.

The J gene is TRBJ2-3, the V gene TRBV9; D gene uncertain. Germline V gives CDR1 SGDLS, CDR2 YYNGEE. CDR3 length equals 16 residues. The ends were cut back, 0 bases at V and 2 bases at J, with 13 bases in the middle. This chain's CDR3 is CASSVAQSDLTDTQYF. In nucleotides, the CDR3 is TGTGCCAGCAGCGTAGCTCAATCCGATCTCACAGATACGCAGTATTTT.

J is TRBJ2-7 and V is TRBV10-2, with a possible D match to TRBD2 (6 bases). The CDR3 has 15 amino acids. V lost 0 bases to trimming and J lost 5 bases, with 14 bases between them. Germline CDR1 WSHSY, CDR2 SAAADI. The CDR3 nucleotides are TGCGCCAGCAGTGAGTCGAAGGGTGCGGGGAACGAGCAGTACTTC. As protein: CASSESKGAGNEQYF.

This rearrangement joins TRBV5-6 to TRBJ2-7; D perhaps matches TRBD2 (6 bases). This CDR3 spans 14 amino acids. V gave up 0 bases and J gave up 5 bases, with 12 bases separating them. The germline V gene has CDR1 SGHDT and CDR2 YYEEEE. DNA for the CDR3: TGTGCCAGCAGCTTGGTCGGGAGCCACGACGAGCAGTACTTC. This gives the protein CASSLVGSHDEQYF.

Points on this clone: The same CDR3 is also encoded by other DNA sequences in this sample. The CDR3 DNA is TGTGCCAGCAGCGTAGAAGCGGATACGCAGTATTTT. Translation gives CASSVEADTQYF. This chain joins TRBV9 and TRBJ2-3; no reliable D call. Germline V lookup: CDR1 SGDLS, CDR2 YYNGEE. V lost 0 bases and J 6 bases, leaving 5 bases between the germline ends. The CDR3 length is 12 residues.

The chain is built from TRBV27 and TRBJ2-7; unclear D gene. The CDR3 consists of 14 residues. V was cut by 0 bases and J by 1 base, with 7 bases left in between. The germline V gene encodes CDR1 MNHEY and CDR2 SMNVEV (reference sequence). The CDR3 bases are TGTGCCAGCAGTTTATCGACAAGGTCCTACGAGCAGTACTTC. As protein: CASSLSTRSYEQYF.

The chain has TRBV27 and TRBJ1-5, with D perhaps TRBD1 (6 bases). V was clipped by 5 bases and J by 2 bases, with 13 bases between them. Germline loops: CDR1 MNHEY, CDR2 SMNVEV (reference sequence). The CDR3 has 15 amino acids. This CDR3 is CASSDGTWGNQPQHF. The CDR3 DNA sequence: TGTGCCAGCAGTGACGGGACATGGGGCAATCAGCCCCAGCATTTT.

CDR3 loop: CSVSRGAVYEQYF. CDR3 nucleotides: TGCAGCGTGTCGCGGGGGGCAGTCTACGAGCAGTACTTC. The genes are TRBV29-1 and TRBJ2-7; 8 nucleotides match TRBD2. Germline-derived CDR1 and CDR2 are SQVTM and ANQGSEA. The V and J ends lost 6 bases and 3 bases, in that order; junction bases with no gene match: 7. There are 13 residues in the CDR3.

This chain joins TRBV4-1 and TRBJ1-5; D remains unclear. Trimming took off 0 bases at V and 7 bases at J, with 7 bases between the two ends. There are 13 residues in the CDR3. The germline gives CDR1 MGHRA, CDR2 YSYEKL. CDR3 sequence reads: CASSQDTVQPQHF. CDR3 coding DNA: TGCGCCAGCAGCCAAGATACGGTGCAGCCCCAGCATTTT.